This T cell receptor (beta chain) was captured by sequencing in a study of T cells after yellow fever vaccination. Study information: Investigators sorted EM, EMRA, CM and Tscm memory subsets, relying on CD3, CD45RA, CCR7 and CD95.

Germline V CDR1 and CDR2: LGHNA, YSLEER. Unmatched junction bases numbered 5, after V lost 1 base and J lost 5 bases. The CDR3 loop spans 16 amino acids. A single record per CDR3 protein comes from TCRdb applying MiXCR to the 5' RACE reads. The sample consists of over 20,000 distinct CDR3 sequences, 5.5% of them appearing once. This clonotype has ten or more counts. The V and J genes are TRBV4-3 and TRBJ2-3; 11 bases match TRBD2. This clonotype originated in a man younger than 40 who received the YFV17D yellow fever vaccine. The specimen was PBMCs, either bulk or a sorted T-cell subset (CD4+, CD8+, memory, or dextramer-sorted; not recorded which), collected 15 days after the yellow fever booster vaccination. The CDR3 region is CASSQGALAGVDTQYF. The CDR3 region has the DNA TGCGCCAGCAGCCAAGGGGCACTAGCGGGAGTAGATACGCAGTATTTT.